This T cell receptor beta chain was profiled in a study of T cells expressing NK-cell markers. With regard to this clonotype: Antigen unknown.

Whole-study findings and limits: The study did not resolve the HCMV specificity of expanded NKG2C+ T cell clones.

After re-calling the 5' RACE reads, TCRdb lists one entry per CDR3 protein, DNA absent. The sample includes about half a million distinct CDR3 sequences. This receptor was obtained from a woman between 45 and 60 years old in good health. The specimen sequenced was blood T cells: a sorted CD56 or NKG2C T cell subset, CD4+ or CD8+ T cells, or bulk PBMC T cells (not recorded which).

CDR3 loop: CASSLGTGRNNSPLHF. The chain recombines TRBV7-6 with TRBJ1-6; TCRdb reports TRBD1, a call that lacks DNA to check it against. The CDR3 extends over 16 amino acids. CDR1 is SGHVS, CDR2 FNYEAQ, per germline.